This T cell receptor (beta chain) came from a study of CD4+ T cells in melanoma. Broader study findings: Reportedly, melanoma neoantigen-specific CD4+ T cells showed varied differentiation states. A reported correlation linked neoantigen-specific CD4+ T cells to CD8+, macrophage and B cell function.

Germline assignment: CDR1 MNHEY and CDR2 SVGAGI. Trimming shortened V by 0 bases and J by 5 bases, and 10 bases separated the two germline ends. This CDR3 contains 14 residues. Using immunoSEQ multiplex PCR, the repertoire was profiled, and TCRdb retains in-frame clones only, with some absent. The sample lists around 130,000 clones, over 90% occurring once. This clone has a single count. No antigen is known for it. The receptor's source is a human donor with melanoma. The J gene is TRBJ1-1, the V gene TRBV6-5; D not resolved. The CDR3 DNA reads as TGTGCCAGCAGTTACTCGGTGGGTAGGACTGAAGCTTTCTTT. Translating gives CASSYSVGRTEAFF.